Listed here are 27 T cell receptor beta chains from one sample, sequenced in a study of spatial heterogeneity in lung cancer. TCRdb itself ran the 5' RACE reads through MiXCR, one entry per CDR3 protein. This sample has some 11,000 distinct CDR3 sequences; 6.2% occur once, and the top ten carry 10% to 13%. Time point meaning: sample taken at primary tumor resection. Without sorting, whole RNA was sequenced from tumor, nontumor lung or frozen PBMC. The sample here was normal lung tissue next to the tumor, taken at surgery. The receptor set was obtained from a male donor with early-stage non-small cell lung cancer.

This clonotype has a count of ten or more. This sequence joins TRBV20-1 and TRBJ1-1; D is uncertain. From germline, CDR1 is DFQATT and CDR2 SNEGSKA (reference sequence). CDR3 length equals 14 residues. V shed 7 bases and J shed 2 bases, with 17 bases lying between them. CDR3 bases: TGCAGTGTCCCGCTGGGAGCACTCAACACTGAAGCTTTCTTT. Amino acid sequence: CSVPLGALNTEAFF.

In its sample, this clonotype was seen many times. This chain connects TRBV9 to TRBJ2-2; 9 positions match TRBD1. Trimming took 4 bases from V and 3 from J; bases not matched to a gene: 4. Germline V gene sequence: CDR1 SGDLS, CDR2 YYNGEE. The CDR3 is 15 amino acids. The DNA of the CDR3 is TGTGCCAGCAGCTGGGGACAGGGTGACACCGGGGAGCTGTTTTTT. Translating it yields CASSWGQGDTGELFF.

This clonotype is labeled large. The chain couples TRBV7-2 to TRBJ2-7, with D possibly matching TRBD1 (6 bases). V was shortened by 5 bases and J by 6 bases, with 14 bases between the two germline ends. The germline gives CDR1 SGHTA, CDR2 FQGNSA. The CDR3 contains 13 residues. The chain's CDR3 is CASSINREREQYF. The CDR3 DNA follows: TGTGCCAGCAGCATCAACAGGGAACGCGAGCAGTACTTC.

This clonotype was seen a few times. The chain is built from TRBV12-3 or TRBV12-4 and TRBJ2-3, with 7 bases matching TRBD2. Trimming took 6 bases from V and 0 from J; bases not matched to a gene: 6. CDR3 length: 15 residues. CDR3: CASRRAGVSTDTQYF. CDR3 bases: TGTGCCAGCAGACGGGCGGGAGTTAGCACAGATACGCAGTATTTT.

The sample holds many counts of this clonotype. The V call is TRBV3-1, the J call TRBJ2-7, with 9 positions matching TRBD1. This CDR3 is built from 14 residues. Germline-derived CDR1 and CDR2 are LGHDT and YNNKEL (reference sequence). Trimming at V came to 4 bases and at J to 3 bases, leaving 4 bases not matched to a gene. The chain's CDR3 is CASSRGQGIYEQYF. CDR3 nucleotide sequence: TGTGCCAGCAGCCGCGGACAGGGGATCTACGAGCAGTACTTC.

V and J are TRBV29-1 and TRBJ2-3, with D unresolved. This CDR3 has 16 residues. The V and J ends lost 0 bases and 0 bases respectively, with 13 bases between them. CDR1 SQVTM and CDR2 ANQGSEA come from the germline V gene. The CDR3 protein is CSVEDSIIGSTDTQYF. CDR3 nucleotide sequence: TGCAGCGTTGAAGATTCTATCATCGGGAGCACAGATACGCAGTATTTT.

This clonotype was detected many times. The V and J genes are TRBV19 and TRBJ2-1; unclear D gene. This CDR3 has 14 residues. The germline V gene encodes CDR1 LNHDA and CDR2 SQIVND (reference sequence). Trimming left V 3 bases short and J 10 bases short, with 16 bases between. The CDR3 nucleotides are TGTGCCAGTAGTATCAAGGCAATGATCAACGAGCAGTTCTTC. This encodes CASSIKAMINEQFF.

This clonotype was counted many times. CDR3 bases: TGTGCCAGCAGTTTGAAGAGTGGGGCCGGGGCCAACGTCCTGACTTTC. Amino acid sequence: CASSLKSGAGANVLTF. The chain combines TRBV12-3 or TRBV12-4 with TRBJ2-6; a weak D match, TRBD1 (5 bases). The CDR3 spans 16 residues. Trimming pared 3 bases from V and 4 bases from J, leaving 13 bases between.

This clonotype was seen a few times. The V and J genes are TRBV10-3 and TRBJ1-6, with D tentatively TRBD1 (6 bases). V was cut by 11 bases and J by 10 bases, with 15 bases left in between. The CDR3 has 12 residues. From germline, CDR1 is ENHRY and CDR2 SYGVKD. The CDR3 loop reads CAARGVESPLHF. In DNA, the CDR3 is TGTGCCGCCAGGGGTGTAGAATCACCCCTCCACTTT.

This clonotype was detected ten times or more. The chain links TRBV2 to TRBJ2-7; no firm D call. V lost 8 bases and J 8 bases, leaving 13 bases between the germline ends. The CDR3 is made up of 11 amino acids. In germline, CDR1 is SNHLY, CDR2 FYNNEI. The chain's CDR3 is CASGRSRQQYF. The CDR3 nucleotides are TGTGCCAGCGGTCGCTCCCGGCAGCAGTACTTC.

There are many counts of this clonotype. This chain links TRBV5-4 with TRBJ2-2; 7 bases line up with TRBD1. The CDR3 has 16 amino acids. Germline values: CDR1 SGHNT, CDR2 YYREEE (reference sequence). With 4 bases clipped from V and 6 bases from J, the junction kept 12 bases outside the gene matches. CDR3 sequence reads: CASSPGQVFGSGELFF. CDR3 coding DNA: TGTGCCAGCAGCCCCGGACAGGTTTTTGGGTCCGGGGAGCTGTTTTTT.

This clonotype has a count of ten or more. The chain employs TRBV27 and TRBJ2-7, with D perhaps TRBD2 (5 bases). The CDR3 is made up of 15 amino acids. V lost 6 bases, J lost 3 bases, and 18 bases lay in between. CDR1 is MNHEY and CDR2 is SMNVEV in the germline V gene (reference sequence). This CDR3 is CASSPLAPLLYEQYF. The CDR3, as DNA: TGTGCCAGCAGCCCTCTAGCCCCGCTACTCTACGAGCAGTACTTC.

This clonotype was counted at least ten times. The gene calls are TRBV3-1 and TRBJ2-7, with TRBD2 matching over 11 bases. J gave up 7 bases and V 5 bases, and 13 bases lay outside the gene matches. Germline V gene lookup returns CDR1 LGHDT and CDR2 YNNKEL (reference sequence). The CDR3 is 16 amino acids. The CDR3 DNA is TGTGCCAGCAGCTACGGACTAGCGGGTCGAACGGGGGAGCAGTACTTC. This sequence encodes CASSYGLAGRTGEQYF.

This clonotype was counted many times. The chain employs TRBV5-1 and TRBJ2-1; D not resolved. Germline V gene sequence: CDR1 SGHRS, CDR2 YFSETQ. V was clipped by 1 base and J by 0 bases, with 8 bases between them. The CDR3 runs 15 residues. The CDR3 spells CASSLIGNSYNEQFF. The CDR3 coding sequence is TGCGCCAGCAGCTTGATCGGTAACTCCTACAATGAGCAGTTCTTC.

This clonotype is medium-sized (0.01 to 0.1%). The V and J genes are TRBV30 and TRBJ2-5; D call uncertain. In germline, CDR1 is GTSNPN, CDR2 SVGIG (reference sequence). Trimming took 2 bases from V and 2 from J, leaving 6 bases between them. This CDR3 is 12 amino acids long. CDR3: CAWSRTQETQYF. CDR3 in DNA: TGTGCCTGGAGTAGAACACAAGAGACCCAGTACTTC.

In its sample, this clonotype is medium-sized. The chain employs TRBV20-1 and TRBJ1-3, with TRBD1 matching over 10 bases. The CDR3 is 14 residues long. The junction had 6 bases not matched to a gene; V was cut back by 6 bases and J by 4 bases. Germline CDR1 and CDR2: DFQATT and SNEGSKA (reference sequence). In DNA, the CDR3 is TGCAGTGCCCCCGGGACAGGGGAGGGAAACACCATATATTTT. Amino acid sequence: CSAPGTGEGNTIYF.

By its share, this clonotype is large. The chain carries TRBV30 and TRBJ2-6; D possibly corresponds to TRBD1 (5 bases). This CDR3 comprises 14 residues. With 0 bases removed from V and 12 bases from J, the gap between germline ends came to 15 bases. Germline CDR1 is GTSNPN and CDR2 is SVGIG (reference sequence). CDR3 amino acids: CAWSVKQDPGVLTF. CDR3 bases: TGTGCCTGGAGTGTTAAACAGGACCCTGGCGTCCTGACTTTC.

This clonotype was counted ten times or more. This chain joins TRBV29-1 and TRBJ2-7, with D perhaps being TRBD1 or TRBD2 (5 bases each). This CDR3 comprises 11 residues. Trimming took off 3 bases at V and 6 bases at J, with 9 bases between the two ends. In germline, CDR1 is SQVTM, CDR2 ANQGSEA. This CDR3 reads CSVEGVSEQYF. CDR3 DNA sequence: TGCAGCGTTGAGGGGGTTTCCGAGCAGTACTTC.

This clonotype appeared many times. The chain joins TRBV27 to TRBJ2-2; no reliable D call. Trimming removed 2 bases at V and 5 bases at J, with 9 bases between. CDR1 and CDR2 (germline): MNHEY, SMNVEV (reference sequence). The CDR3 has 14 residues. In DNA form, the CDR3 reads TGTGCCAGCAGTTTAGGTCCGGAAACCGGGGAGCTGTTTTTT. This gives the protein CASSLGPETGELFF.

There are many counts of this clonotype. V gene TRBV5-1 combines with J gene TRBJ2-7; D unresolved. This CDR3 contains 15 residues. Per germline, CDR1 SGHRS and CDR2 YFSETQ. V lost 0 bases to trimming and J lost 1 base, with 11 bases between them. CDR3 in amino acids: CASSLGSVGSYEQYF. The CDR3 DNA is TGCGCCAGCAGCTTGGGAAGCGTCGGGTCCTACGAGCAGTACTTC.

This clonotype is termed medium-sized (0.01 to 0.1%). The chain recombines TRBV27 with TRBJ1-2, with TRBD1 as a possible D gene (5 bases). The CDR3 is 21 residues long. Germline V gene sequence: CDR1 MNHEY, CDR2 SMNVEV (reference sequence). V lost 4 bases to trimming and J lost 2 bases, with 32 bases between them. The CDR3 DNA sequence: TGTGCCAGCAGTTCTACCGCCCGGGACCTCCTTTCGCTCTTAGGAAACTATGGCTACACCTTC. Protein product: CASSSTARDLLSLLGNYGYTF.

This clonotype has a count of ten or more. The chain combines TRBV30 with TRBJ1-4; D not certain. Germline CDR1 reads GTSNPN; CDR2 reads SVGIG (reference sequence). The V end lost 0 bases, the J end lost 8 bases, and 10 bases lay between the germline ends. CDR3 size: 13 residues. CDR3 amino acids: CAWSVPQEEKLFF. The CDR3 DNA sequence: TGTGCCTGGAGTGTACCGCAGGAGGAAAAACTGTTTTTT.

There are many counts of this clonotype. The V and J genes are TRBV14 and TRBJ1-6; the D is unclear. V lost 1 base and J 5 bases, leaving 3 bases between the germline ends. CDR3 length equals 13 residues. CDR1 SGHDN and CDR2 FVKESK come from the germline V gene. The CDR3 coding sequence is TGTGCCAGCAGCCAAGTCCATAATTCACCCCTCCACTTT. Translating it yields CASSQVHNSPLHF.

In this sample, this clonotype turned up many times. V is TRBV7-9 and J is TRBJ1-4, with 8 nucleotides matching TRBD1. From germline, CDR1 is SEHNR and CDR2 FQNEAQ (reference sequence). There are 14 residues in the CDR3. V lost 5 bases to trimming and J lost 8 bases; unmatched junction nucleotides: 7. DNA of the CDR3: TGTGCCAGCAGCGAGCGGACAGGGCAAGAAAAACTGTTTTTT. Protein sequence: CASSERTGQEKLFF.

This clonotype was observed at least ten times. V usage is TRBV20-1 and J usage is TRBJ1-1, with 8 bases fitting TRBD1. The CDR3 is made up of 17 amino acids. The V gene's germline CDR1 is DFQATT and CDR2 SNEGSKA (reference sequence). The trim removed 0 bases at V and 1 base at J, leaving 10 bases unmatched. This CDR3 is CSARDPRGLEGNTEAFF. In nucleotides, the CDR3 is TGCAGTGCTAGAGATCCCAGGGGGCTTGAGGGGAACACTGAAGCTTTCTTT.

This clonotype was recorded many times. The rearrangement uses TRBV5-5 and TRBJ1-3; D ambiguous. Trimming removed 0 bases at V and 0 bases at J, with 1 base between. Per the germline V gene, CDR1 is SGHKS and CDR2 is YYEKEE (reference sequence). This CDR3 has 13 residues. The CDR3 sequence is CASSLASGNTIYF. For the CDR3, the DNA is TGTGCCAGCAGCTTGGCCTCTGGAAACACCATATATTTT.

In this sample, this clonotype turned up a few times. The chain is built from TRBV5-4 and TRBJ2-3, with a tentative D call TRBD2 (6 bases). V gave up 4 bases and J gave up 4 bases, with 10 bases separating them. CDR3 length equals 13 residues. Germline CDR1 SGHNT, CDR2 YYREEE (reference sequence). The CDR3 DNA reads as TGTGCCAGCAGCCCTCCGGGAGCAGATACGCAGTATTTT. Protein: CASSPPGADTQYF. Complete variable domain (other parts from reference TRBV5-4 and TRBJ2-3): ETGVTQSPTHLIKTRGQQVTLRCSSQSGHNTVSWYQQALGQGPQFIFQYYREEENGRGNFPPRFSGLQFPNYSSELNVNALELDDSALYLCASSPPGADTQYFGPGTRLTVL.